This T cell receptor beta chain was recorded in a study of blood T cell repertoires in COVID-19. Overall study: Collection of acute and convalescent COVID-19 samples took place in the United States, Italy and Spain. From T cells, B-cell-depleted T cells, or PBMCs came the material, which was cDNA or gDNA.

Methods used by the authors: Counts of nucleated cells, estimated from reference gene primer amplification, were obtained. The table came from immunoSEQ multiplex PCR; TCRdb's copy has only in-frame clones and leaves some out. The V and J calls and clone size come from that table; D and trimming were worked out from the DNA. Here the sample spans about 290,000 clones, approximately 89% being singletons. The Seattle patients, enrolled during active infection, were followed longitudinally. The CDR3 runs to 14 residues. V was clipped by 7 bases and J by 4 bases, with 14 bases between them. In germline, CDR1 is SGDLS, CDR2 YYNGEE.

Sequenced input: peripheral blood. The source is a woman in her twenties or thirties with COVID-19, enrolled during active disease. The chain joins TRBV9 to TRBJ2-2, with D tentatively TRBD1 (5 bases). As DNA, the CDR3 is TGTGCCAGCGAGTTCAGGGTCGGCACCGGGGAGCTGTTTTTT. Amino acid sequence: CASEFRVGTGELFF.